A selection of T cell receptor beta chains follows, all from one sample in a study of blood T cell repertoires in COVID-19. The protocol was immunoSEQ multiplex PCR, while the TCRdb copy is restricted to in-frame clones and leaves out a portion. The sample lists 80,000 to 90,000 clones, 70% to 90% occurring once. Sequencing was done on a sample of peripheral blood. These receptors were obtained from a man of 80 years or more with active or convalescent COVID-19. The CDR3 runs from the conserved cysteine through the conserved F or W. The order of the fields is clone size, V gene, J gene, D gene, CDR3 DNA, CDR3 protein. D genes are given only for firm matches. Only part of the rows carry a size: once, few, many, or a class if the clone is expanded.

size: .
V: TRBV5-4
J: TRBJ1-5
D: .
DNA: TGTGCCAGCAGCTTGGCCGGGTTTAGTGGGCCCCAGCATTTT
CDR3: CASSLAGFSGPQHF

size: .
V: TRBV28
J: TRBJ2-7
D: .
DNA: TGTGCCAGCAGTTTAAGACCTGGAGGGCCTCTCGGCGAGCAGTACTTC
CDR3: CASSLRPGGPLGEQYF

size: .
V: TRBV4-3
J: TRBJ2-7
D: TRBD1
DNA: TGCGCCAGCAGCCAAGATCCCCAGGGGGCCTACGAGCAGTACTTC
CDR3: CASSQDPQGAYEQYF

size: .
V: TRBV13
J: TRBJ1-6
D: .
DNA: .
CDR3: CASSLFLFDSPLHF

size: .
V: TRBV4-2
J: TRBJ1-4
D: TRBD1
DNA: TGTGCCAGCAGCCAAGATTGGGGTTGGTCCGGGACAGGGGGCCCTAATGAAAAACTGTTTTTT
CDR3: CASSQDWGWSGTGGPNEKLFF

size: .
V: TRBV18
J: TRBJ2-1
D: .
DNA: TGTGCCAGCTCACCCACAGGGTACGGTGAGCAGTTCTTC
CDR3: CASSPTGYGEQFF

size: .
V: TRBV15
J: TRBJ1-2
D: .
DNA: TGTGCCACCAGCCCCTACAGGGCGGTCTCGAGTGGCTACACCTTC
CDR3: CATSPYRAVSSGYTF

size: .
V: TRBV2
J: TRBJ2-3
D: .
DNA: TGTGCCAGCAGTGAAGGTTTTGGGCGGACGGGGACGCAGTATTTT
CDR3: CASSEGFGRTGTQYF

size: .
V: TRBV12-3/TRBV12-4
J: TRBJ1-5
D: .
DNA: TGTGCCAGCAGTTTCTCCGGCAATCAGCCCCAGCATTTT
CDR3: CASSFSGNQPQHF

size: .
V: TRBV12-5
J: TRBJ1-5
D: .
DNA: TGTGCTAGTGGTTTGGGGGGGGAATCTTCCAGCAATCAGCCCCAGCATTTT
CDR3: CASGLGGESSSNQPQHF

size: .
V: TRBV5-1
J: TRBJ1-5
D: .
DNA: TGCGCCAGCAGCTTGTGGGGGGATACGGGACAGCCCCAGCATTTT
CDR3: CASSLWGDTGQPQHF

size: .
V: TRBV5-8
J: TRBJ2-2
D: TRBD1
DNA: TGTGCCAGCAGCCCGGGACAGCTGAACACCGGGGAGCTGTTTTTT
CDR3: CASSPGQLNTGELFF

size: .
V: TRBV5-1
J: TRBJ1-6
D: TRBD1
DNA: TGCGCCAGCAGCCCGGGACAGATCAATTCACCCCTCCACTTT
CDR3: CASSPGQINSPLHF

size: .
V: TRBV7-3
J: TRBJ2-7
D: TRBD2
DNA: TGTGCCAGCAGCTTAACCCTCGGGACTAAATCGTACGAGCAGTACTTC
CDR3: CASSLTLGTKSYEQYF

size: .
V: TRBV6-7
J: TRBJ2-4
D: TRBD2
DNA: TGTGCCAGCAGTTCTGGCGGGAGGGCCCTAGCCAAAAACATTCAGTACTTC
CDR3: CASSSGGRALAKNIQYF

size: .
V: TRBV6-5
J: TRBJ1-5
D: .
DNA: TGTGCCAGCACCTTGGGCGTAAATCAGCCCCAGCATTTT
CDR3: CASTLGVNQPQHF

size: .
V: TRBV11-2
J: TRBJ2-3
D: TRBD2
DNA: TGTGCCAGCAGACACCGGACTAGCGGGAGCACAGATACGCAGTATTTT
CDR3: CASRHRTSGSTDTQYF

size: .
V: TRBV18
J: TRBJ1-1
D: .
DNA: TGTGCCAGCTCAATCCAGCGGGGAGGAAACACTGAAGCTTTCTTT
CDR3: CASSIQRGGNTEAFF

size: .
V: TRBV19
J: TRBJ1-1
D: .
DNA: TGTGCCAGTAGTATAGTGGGGGGAATTTGGACTGAAGCTTTCTTT
CDR3: CASSIVGGIWTEAFF

size: .
V: TRBV30
J: TRBJ2-7
D: TRBD1
DNA: TGTGCCTGGAGTGAGTCAGGGGGCGCGGACGAGCAGTACTTC
CDR3: CAWSESGGADEQYF

size: .
V: TRBV7-2
J: TRBJ2-1
D: TRBD2
DNA: TGTGCCAGCAGCTTAGTTTCGGGTAGCGGGAGCTACAATGAGCAGTTCTTC
CDR3: CASSLVSGSGSYNEQFF

size: .
V: TRBV2
J: TRBJ1-2
D: .
DNA: TGTGCCAGCAGTTACGGGACTGCGTATGGCTACACCTTC
CDR3: CASSYGTAYGYTF

size: .
V: TRBV6-2/TRBV6-3
J: TRBJ1-5
D: .
DNA: TGTGCCAGCAGTTACAGCGGGGGGCATCAGCCCCAGCATTTT
CDR3: CASSYSGGHQPQHF

size: few
V: TRBV12-3/TRBV12-4
J: TRBJ1-1
D: .
DNA: TGTGCCAGCAGACCAGACAGCCACACTGAAGCTTTCTTT
CDR3: CASRPDSHTEAFF

size: once
V: TRBV21-1
J: TRBJ1-2
D: .
DNA: TGTGCCAGCAGCAAATGTCAAGGGACAACTCCCTCCCCTGGCTACACCTTC
CDR3: CASSKCQGTTPSPGYTF

size: .
V: TRBV4-3
J: TRBJ1-2
D: .
DNA: TGCGCCAGCAGCCAATGGGACATTAGGGATGGCTACACCTTC
CDR3: CASSQWDIRDGYTF

size: few
V: TRBV7-2
J: TRBJ2-3
D: .
DNA: TGTGCCAGCGTCAGGAAAACTAGCACAGATACGCAGTATTTT
CDR3: CASVRKTSTDTQYF

size: once
V: TRBV27
J: TRBJ2-7
D: .
DNA: TGTGCCAGCAGTTTATCGGGCGGGCCAGGGGCCCCCGGGGAGCAGTACTTC
CDR3: CASSLSGGPGAPGEQYF

size: .
V: TRBV3-1/TRBV3-2
J: TRBJ2-4
D: .
DNA: TGTGCCAGCAGCCAAGACGTTGGGCCTATAGCCAAAAACATTCAGTACTTC
CDR3: CASSQDVGPIAKNIQYF

size: .
V: TRBV19
J: TRBJ1-2
D: TRBD1
DNA: TGTGCCAGTAGTACCCGGACAGGGGGTGGCTACACCTTC
CDR3: CASSTRTGGGYTF

size: .
V: TRBV11-2
J: TRBJ2-2
D: TRBD2
DNA: TGTGCCAGCAGCTTAGTTCGGGGGGCGAACACCGGGGAGCTGTTTTTT
CDR3: CASSLVRGANTGELFF

size: medium-sized
V: TRBV27
J: TRBJ2-7
D: TRBD2
DNA: TGTGCCAGCAGTTTTAAGGCGGGAGGGTACGAGCAGTACTTC
CDR3: CASSFKAGGYEQYF

size: .
V: TRBV24-1
J: TRBJ2-1
D: .
DNA: TGTGCCACCAGTGATCAGTTTAATGAGCAGTTCTTC
CDR3: CATSDQFNEQFF

size: .
V: TRBV19
J: TRBJ1-2
D: TRBD1
DNA: TGTGCCAGTAGTATAGTAGCAGGGGGCACGAACTATGGCTACACCTTC
CDR3: CASSIVAGGTNYGYTF